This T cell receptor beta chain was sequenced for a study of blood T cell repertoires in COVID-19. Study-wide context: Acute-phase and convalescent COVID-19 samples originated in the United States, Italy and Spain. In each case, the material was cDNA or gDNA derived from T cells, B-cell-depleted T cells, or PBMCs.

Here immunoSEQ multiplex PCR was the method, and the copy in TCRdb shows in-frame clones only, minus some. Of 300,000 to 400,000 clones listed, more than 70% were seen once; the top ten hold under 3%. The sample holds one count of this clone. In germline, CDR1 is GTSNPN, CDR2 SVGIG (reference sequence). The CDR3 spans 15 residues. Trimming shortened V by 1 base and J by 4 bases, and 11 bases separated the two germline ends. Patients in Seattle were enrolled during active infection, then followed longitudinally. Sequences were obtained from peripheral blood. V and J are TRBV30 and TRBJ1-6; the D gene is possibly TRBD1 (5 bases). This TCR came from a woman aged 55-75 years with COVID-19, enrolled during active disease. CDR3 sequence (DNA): TGTGCCTGGAGTGGGGCAGGGCTGTATAATTCACCCCTCCACTTT. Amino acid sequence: CAWSGAGLYNSPLHF.